Following are 19 T cell receptor beta chains from one sample sequenced in a study of T-cell memory formation after mild COVID-19. TCRdb itself ran the 5' RACE reads through MiXCR, one entry per CDR3 protein. Of roughly 170,000 distinct CDR3 sequences in the sample, approximately 17% are singletons; the top ten hold 3.5% to 5%. Specimen: PBMCs or a T cell subset sorted from them (not recorded which). The receptor set was obtained from a man aged 18 to 29 who had mild COVID-19 (a few samples of this study predate the infection). Cell type and time point are not known.

This chain links TRBV6-2 or TRBV6-3 with TRBJ2-5; D is possibly TRBD2 (6 bases). The CDR3 has 16 residues. Germline values: CDR1 MNHEY, CDR2 SVGEGT. Between the trimmed V and J ends, which lost 7 bases and 2 bases, there was a span of 20 bases. The DNA of the CDR3 is TGTGCCAGCACACGTCGGCCGGGTGGGGGGCAAGAGACCCAGTACTTC. Its translation is CASTRRPGGGQETQYF.

The table lists this clonotype with many counts. This chain links TRBV12-3 or TRBV12-4 with TRBJ2-4; D gene unclear. With 6 bases removed from V and 4 bases from J, the gap between germline ends came to 13 bases. The CDR3 has 14 residues. CDR3 in amino acids: CASRPRAAKNIQYF. The CDR3 nucleotides are TGTGCCAGCAGACCCCGGGCGGCTAAAAACATTCAGTACTTC.

This clonotype was picked up a small number of times. The rearrangement joins TRBV7-8 to TRBJ2-6; 7 bases line up with TRBD1. This CDR3 region has 16 residues. Germline V CDR1 and CDR2: SGHVS, FQNEAQ. Losses at the gene ends were 5 bases for V and 0 bases for J; bases not matched to a gene: 4. DNA for the CDR3: TGTGCCAGCAGCCGGACAGGACGCTCTGGGGCCAACGTCCTGACTTTC. Translation gives CASSRTGRSGANVLTF.

As for this clonotype: One end of the junction varies from germline; a read error may be responsible. The chain carries TRBV7-2 and TRBJ2-3; 9 bases align to TRBD1. Germline V gene lookup returns CDR1 SGHTA and CDR2 FQGNSA. CDR3 length: 14 residues. The CDR3 nucleotides read TGCGCCAGCAGCCTGGGACAGGGCGGGGATACGCAGTATTTT. It specifies CASSLGQGGDTQYF.

This clonotype came up a few times. The rearrangement links TRBV20-1 to TRBJ2-1; TRBD1 aligns across 10 bases. The germline gives CDR1 DFQATT, CDR2 SNEGSKA (reference sequence). V dropped 6 bases and J dropped 4; count of bases not matched to a gene: 9. This CDR3 has 15 amino acids. The CDR3 nucleotides read TGCAGTGCCAGCCCCGGGACAGGGGCGTACAATGAGCAGTTCTTC. Encoded protein: CSASPGTGAYNEQFF.

This clonotype was observed a handful of times. This sequence joins TRBV6-1 and TRBJ2-7, with D tentatively TRBD1 (6 bases). Germline V gene data show CDR1 as MNHNS and CDR2 as SASEGT. Trimming removed 3 bases at V and 0 bases at J, with 9 bases between. The CDR3 runs to 14 residues. CDR3: CASSEGAVSYEQYV. The CDR3 DNA reads as TGTGCCAGCAGTGAGGGGGCAGTCTCCTACGAGCAGTACGTC.

The chain couples TRBV5-1 to TRBJ2-5; D is perhaps TRBD1 or TRBD2 (5 bases each). V was shortened by 4 bases and J by 5 bases, with 15 bases between the two germline ends. This CDR3 contains 14 residues. Germline CDR1 SGHRS, CDR2 YFSETQ. The CDR3 loop reads CASSGGSEGETQYF. As DNA, the CDR3 is TGCGCCAGCAGCGGGGGAAGCGAGGGGGAGACCCAGTACTTC.

The genes are TRBV6-2 or TRBV6-3 and TRBJ2-1; D unclear. The V end was cut by 5 bases, the J end by 10 bases, with 12 bases between. CDR3 size: 12 residues. Germline-derived CDR1 and CDR2 are MNHEY and SVGEGT. The CDR3, as DNA: TGTGCCAGCAGTCTTAACTCCCGGGAGCAGTTCTTC. It translates to CASSLNSREQFF.

The chain links TRBV10-3 to TRBJ2-3; 7 nucleotides agree with TRBD2. The V gene end was trimmed by 7 bases and the J gene end by 5 bases; junction bases not matched to a gene: 12. CDR3 size: 15 residues. CDR1 ENHRY and CDR2 SYGVKD come from the germline V gene. This CDR3 is CAITPGEGPGDTQYF. The CDR3 bases are TGTGCCATCACCCCTGGGGAGGGGCCGGGAGATACGCAGTATTTT.

There are a few counts of this clonotype. V is TRBV10-3 and J is TRBJ2-7; 8 nucleotides align to TRBD1. The CDR3 contains 15 residues. CDR1 and CDR2 from the germline V gene are ENHRY and SYGVKD. The J segment lost 2 bases and the V segment lost 6 bases, leaving 9 bases of the junction unmatched. The CDR3 DNA reads as TGTGCCATCAGATGGACAGGGACGGGGACCTACGAGCAGTACTTC. Amino acid sequence: CAIRWTGTGTYEQYF.

A few counts support this clonotype. This rearrangement joins TRBV7-3 to TRBJ2-1; D not certain. The germline V gene encodes CDR1 SGHTA and CDR2 FQGTGA. V shed 6 bases and J shed 3 bases, with 9 bases lying between them. This CDR3 has 13 residues. CDR3 region: CASSDSGYNEQFF. The CDR3 nucleotides read TGTGCCAGCAGTGACTCGGGCTACAATGAGCAGTTCTTC.

CDR3 protein: CASSLAGPSYNEQFF. The CDR3, as DNA: TGCGCCAGCAGCTTGGCAGGACCCTCCTACAATGAGCAGTTCTTC. The V and J genes are TRBV5-1 and TRBJ2-1; no clear D. CDR1 is SGHRS and CDR2 is YFSETQ in the germline V gene. CDR3 length: 15 amino acids. Between the trimmed V and J ends, which lost 0 bases and 0 bases, there was a span of 7 bases.

This clonotype was observed many times. The chain uses TRBV10-3 and TRBJ1-1; D ambiguous. There are 13 residues in the CDR3. Per the germline V gene, CDR1 is ENHRY and CDR2 is SYGVKD. V gave up 4 bases and J gave up 1 base, with 7 bases separating them. The CDR3 nucleotides are TGTGCCATCAGTGCAGCTGAGAACACTGAAGCTTTCTTT. Translated: CAISAAENTEAFF.

CDR3 in amino acids: CASTQQGYASYNEQFF. The DNA for the CDR3 is TGTGCCAGCACCCAACAGGGCTATGCTTCCTACAATGAGCAGTTCTTC. V gene TRBV7-6 combines with J gene TRBJ2-1, with a tentative D call TRBD1 (6 bases). This CDR3 region has 16 residues. Between the trimmed V and J ends, which lost 7 bases and 1 base, there was a span of 17 bases. The germline gives CDR1 SGHVS, CDR2 FNYEAQ.

This clonotype was observed a handful of times. The rearrangement joins TRBV6-5 to TRBJ1-1, with 7 positions matching TRBD1. This CDR3 is built from 15 residues. The V gene end was trimmed by 5 bases and the J gene end by 2 bases; junction bases not matched to a gene: 8. Per the germline V gene, CDR1 is MNHEY and CDR2 is SVGAGI. DNA of the CDR3: TGTGCCAGCAGTCCCGGGACAGCAACTAACACTGAAGCTTTCTTT. Amino acid sequence: CASSPGTATNTEAFF.

CDR3 residues: CASSYRRRETQYF. CDR3 bases: TGTGCCAGCAGTTACCGGAGAAGAGAGACCCAGTACTTC. The gene calls are TRBV6-2 or TRBV6-3 and TRBJ2-5; D gene unclear. The CDR3 length is 13 residues. Germline lookup yields CDR1 MNHEY and CDR2 SVGEGT. With 2 bases removed from V and 4 bases from J, the gap between germline ends came to 8 bases.

This clonotype is a singleton in its sample. The gene calls are TRBV11-2 and TRBJ2-7; D is undetermined. Germline V lookup: CDR1 SGHAT, CDR2 FQNNGV. The CDR3 loop spans 11 amino acids. V gave up 5 bases and J gave up 11 bases, with 13 bases separating them. CDR3 DNA: TGTGCCAGCAGCCTACACGAACGAGAGTACTTC. Its translation: CASSLHEREYF. Using reference TRBV11-2 and TRBJ2-7 for the parts outside the CDR3, the full variable domain is EAGVAQSPRYKIIEKRQSVAFWCNPISGHATLYWYQQILGQGPKLLIQFQNNGVVDDSQLPKDRFSAERLKGVDSTLKIQPAKLEDSAVYLCASSLHEREYFGPGTRLTVT.

The rearrangement joins TRBV6-2 or TRBV6-3 to TRBJ1-6, with no clear D. V was shortened by 5 bases and J by 9 bases, with 17 bases between the two germline ends. Germline-derived CDR1 and CDR2 are MNHEY and SVGEGT. The CDR3 contains 15 residues. CDR3 residues: CASSGRTARSSPLHF. The CDR3, as DNA: TGTGCCAGCAGTGGGAGGACCGCCCGGAGTTCACCCCTCCACTTT.

This clonotype was detected a few times. CDR3 sequence (DNA): TGTGCCAGCAGCGTAGCACAGGGTTATTCACCCCTCCACTTT. As protein: CASSVAQGYSPLHF. V gene TRBV9 combines with J gene TRBJ1-6, with D maybe TRBD1 (6 bases). From germline, CDR1 is SGDLS and CDR2 YYNGEE. Between the trimmed V and J ends, which lost 0 bases and 8 bases, there was a span of 9 bases. The CDR3 is 14 residues long.